The source of this TCR beta chain is a study of PD-1 blockade in classical Hodgkin lymphoma (dated by TCRdb to the early 2020s). With regard to the full study: Nivolumab dosing was 3 mg/kg intravenously every 2 weeks, continuing until either disease progression or unacceptable toxicity. The study used TCR beta sequencing and CyTOF to define a peripheral blood immune signature of response to PD-1 blockade in classical Hodgkin lymphoma.

Trimming leaves V shorter by 3 bases and J shorter by 2 bases, with the junction holding 8 bases beyond the gene matches. CDR1 and CDR2 (LNHNV, YYDKDF) derive from the germline V gene (reference sequence). The CDR3 runs 16 residues from the cysteine to the phenylalanine. The entry retains the CDR3 DNA only, 48 bases that are in frame from base 1. Beyond this particular receptor, the publication reports: Baseline TCR diversity was reported to be lower in newly diagnosed patients than in healthy donors and to be lower still in relapsed/refractory patients. Only a single clinical trial cohort was studied, and what caused the repertoire differences, possibly disease activity or prior therapy, remained undefined. CD4+ but not CD8+ TCR diversity rose significantly by C4D1 (p=0.0027 vs p=0.16), most apparent in complete responders (p=0.02). Among trial patients, those achieving complete response had baseline diversity similar to that of newly diagnosed patients, while diversity was significantly lower in partial responders and progressors. Patients starting nivolumab less than 1 year after ASCT had lower diversity and were excluded from later analyses to avoid confounding by immune reconstitution.

Comments on this clone: There is no known antigen for this receptor. No base quality information exists; no much larger clone differs at one position.

Genomic DNA was isolated using the Qiagen DNeasy kit from unsorted PBMCs as well as from negatively selected CD4+ and CD8+ fractions. TCR beta CDR3 regions were subjected to amplification by immunoSEQ multiplex PCR with primers that anneal to V and J segments. A synthetic immune receptor repertoire was used to minimize amplification bias, and remaining bias was computationally removed after sequencing. The authors' pipeline ran thus. Repertoire diversity was quantified as the Shannon entropy index using custom Python scripts. The unsorted, CD4+ and CD8+ repertoires were each analyzed separately, with the exception of combined analyses, where CD4+ and CD8+ sequences were merged in silico. Clonal expansion was defined as a frequency increase of at least 2-fold after treatment compared with C1D1, and clones undetected at baseline were assigned a pseudocount of 0.5. Singleton clones were defined as clones with 0 or 1 copy at C1D1, and non-singleton clones were defined as clones with 2 or more copies. Clones expanded in unsorted samples were assigned a CD4+, CD8+ or unknown annotation through matching of protein sequences in sorted samples from the same patient. Diversity changes from C1D1 to C4D1 were tested in paired samples using Wilcoxon tests. TCRdb holds this immuneACCESS table with in-frame rearrangements only. Some clones are missing; in checked studies, unresolved V genes explain under half, and the rest has no known cause. V, J and clone size are taken as reported in that table, and D and trimming were inferred from the DNA itself. Across this sample there are tens of thousands of clones, with roughly 86% seen only once. Jointly, the top ten make up just over 9% of the sample.

Per the publication, the time point label means: cycle 1 day 1 (C1D1), immediately before nivolumab initiation. Every trial patient had relapsed following autologous stem cell transplantation, and prior brentuximab vedotin exposure was what differed among cohorts A, B and C. The trial cohort comprised some 60 patients with relapsed/refractory classical Hodgkin lymphoma whose best overall responses were complete response, partial response or progressive disease. In the multi-cohort phase II CheckMate 205 trial, trial patients received single-agent nivolumab. An independent review committee assessed best overall response using the 2007 International Working Group response criteria. Trial PBMCs were collected just before the start of nivolumab (C1D1) and during therapy at cycle 2 day 1 and cycle 4 day 1. Peripheral blood was collected in 8 mL Vacutainer Cell Preparation Tubes, from which PBMCs were isolated by centrifugation and then cryopreserved.

This receptor was obtained from a human donor with classical Hodgkin lymphoma. Rearrangement joined TRBV15 to TRBJ2-7, with 9 bases matching TRBD1. The sample was peripheral blood mononuclear cells (PBMCs), taken at baseline. The nucleotide sequence is TGTGCCACCAGCAGCCTAGGACAGGGGATCCCCTACGAGCAGTACTTC. This codes for CATSSLGQGIPYEQYF.